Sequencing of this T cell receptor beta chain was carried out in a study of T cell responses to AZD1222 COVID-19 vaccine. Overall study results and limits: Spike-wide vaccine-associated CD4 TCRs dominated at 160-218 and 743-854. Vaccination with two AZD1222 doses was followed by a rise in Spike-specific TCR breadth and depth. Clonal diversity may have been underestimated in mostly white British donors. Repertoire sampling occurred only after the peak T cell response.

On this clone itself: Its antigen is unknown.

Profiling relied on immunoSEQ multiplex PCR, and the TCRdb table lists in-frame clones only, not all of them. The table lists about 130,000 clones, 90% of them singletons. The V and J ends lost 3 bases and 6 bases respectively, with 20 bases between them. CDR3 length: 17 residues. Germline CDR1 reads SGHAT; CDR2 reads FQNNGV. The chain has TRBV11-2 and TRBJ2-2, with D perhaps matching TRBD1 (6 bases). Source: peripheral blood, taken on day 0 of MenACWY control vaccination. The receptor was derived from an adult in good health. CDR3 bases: TGTGCCAGCAGCTTCAACGCAGGGGCCCTAACGGCCGGGGAGCTGTTTTTT. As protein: CASSFNAGALTAGELFF.